This is a list of T cell receptor beta chains from one sample in a study of shared clonotypes between healthy human individuals. The assay was immunoSEQ multiplex PCR, and TCRdb's table has in-frame clones only and misses some. The repertoire holds over 1.5 million clones, with 95% to 99% as singletons. The sample comprised naive CD4+ T cells sorted from blood. The receptors derive from a man aged 25 to 40 in good health. The CDR3 runs from the conserved cysteine through the conserved F or W. D genes are given only for firm matches. Rows may omit the clone size; those that give it use once, few, many or a size class.

J gene: TRBJ2-6; clone size: .; D gene: .; V gene: TRBV5-1; CDR3 protein: CASSPTAQLSGANVLTF; CDR3 DNA: TGCGCCAGCAGCCCGACAGCCCAACTCTCTGGGGCCAACGTCCTGACTTTC
J gene: TRBJ2-1; clone size: .; D gene: .; V gene: TRBV11-3; CDR3 protein: CASSLGPPSSYNEQFF; CDR3 DNA: TGTGCCAGCAGCTTAGGACCACCGAGCTCCTACAATGAGCAGTTCTTC
J gene: TRBJ2-1; clone size: .; D gene: .; V gene: TRBV5-6; CDR3 protein: CASSSLAGGSYNEQFF; CDR3 DNA: TGTGCCAGCAGCTCCTTAGCTGGAGGCTCCTACAATGAGCAGTTCTTC
J gene: TRBJ2-2; clone size: .; D gene: .; V gene: TRBV25-1; CDR3 protein: CASSRGSATGELFF; CDR3 DNA: TGTGCCAGCAGTCGTGGTTCCGCCACCGGGGAGCTGTTTTTT
J gene: TRBJ2-7; clone size: .; D gene: TRBD2; V gene: TRBV14; CDR3 protein: CASSQGGGTPYEQYF; CDR3 DNA: TGTGCCAGCAGCCAAGGGGGGGGAACACCCTACGAGCAGTACTTC
J gene: TRBJ1-3; clone size: .; D gene: TRBD1; V gene: TRBV9; CDR3 protein: CASSVAPEGAPGNTIYF; CDR3 DNA: TGTGCCAGCAGCGTAGCCCCCGAGGGGGCGCCTGGAAACACCATATATTTT
J gene: TRBJ2-7; clone size: .; D gene: TRBD2; V gene: TRBV2; CDR3 protein: CASSEAASGRYEQYF; CDR3 DNA: TGTGCCAGCAGTGAAGCGGCTAGCGGGAGATACGAGCAGTACTTC
J gene: TRBJ1-4; clone size: .; D gene: .; V gene: TRBV9; CDR3 protein: CASSATVTGEKLFF; CDR3 DNA: TGTGCCAGCAGTGCAACTGTTACAGGGGAAAAACTGTTTTTT
J gene: TRBJ1-2; clone size: .; D gene: TRBD1; V gene: TRBV28; CDR3 protein: CASRLNDRGRRGYTF; CDR3 DNA: TGTGCCAGCAGACTAAACGACAGGGGGCGTCGTGGCTACACCTTC
J gene: TRBJ2-1; clone size: .; D gene: .; V gene: TRBV5-1; CDR3 protein: CASSRLEVNEQFF; CDR3 DNA: TGCGCCAGCAGCCGACTCGAGGTAAACGAGCAGTTCTTC
J gene: TRBJ1-1; clone size: .; D gene: TRBD1; V gene: TRBV9; CDR3 protein: CASSVGFIGGQGNTEAFF; CDR3 DNA: TGTGCCAGCAGCGTAGGTTTTATAGGCGGACAGGGGAACACTGAAGCTTTCTTT
J gene: TRBJ2-7; clone size: .; D gene: TRBD2; V gene: TRBV9; CDR3 protein: CASNPHLGGRAEYEQYF; CDR3 DNA: TGTGCCAGCAATCCCCACTTGGGGGGGAGGGCCGAGTACGAGCAGTACTTC
J gene: TRBJ2-1; clone size: .; D gene: .; V gene: TRBV5-1; CDR3 protein: CASSLEGATYNEQFF; CDR3 DNA: TGCGCCAGCAGCTTGGAGGGAGCCACCTACAATGAGCAGTTCTTC
J gene: TRBJ1-4; clone size: .; D gene: TRBD1; V gene: TRBV2; CDR3 protein: CASSRQGEKLFF; CDR3 DNA: TGTGCCAGCAGTAGACAGGGGGAAAAACTGTTTTTT
J gene: TRBJ2-7; clone size: .; D gene: .; V gene: TRBV7-2; CDR3 protein: CASSLGLSYEQYF; CDR3 DNA: TGTGCCAGCAGCTTGGGACTGAGCTACGAGCAGTACTTC
J gene: TRBJ2-7; clone size: .; D gene: TRBD2; V gene: TRBV7-2; CDR3 protein: CASSRSSGRAQIYEQYF; CDR3 DNA: TGTGCCAGCAGCAGATCTAGCGGGAGGGCCCAAATCTACGAGCAGTACTTC
J gene: TRBJ2-3; clone size: .; D gene: .; V gene: TRBV10-1; CDR3 protein: CASSEARGTSTDTQYF; CDR3 DNA: TGCGCCAGCAGTGAGGCGCGAGGAACTAGCACAGATACGCAGTATTTT
J gene: TRBJ2-7; clone size: .; D gene: .; V gene: TRBV10-3; CDR3 protein: CAISGQGINSYEQYF; CDR3 DNA: TGTGCCATCAGTGGGCAGGGAATAAACTCCTACGAGCAGTACTTC
J gene: TRBJ2-7; clone size: .; D gene: TRBD2; V gene: TRBV15; CDR3 protein: CATSRVGGTNYEQYF; CDR3 DNA: TGTGCCACCAGCAGAGTAGGCGGGACTAACTACGAGCAGTACTTC
J gene: TRBJ2-7; clone size: .; D gene: TRBD1; V gene: TRBV28; CDR3 protein: CASRPPGTGHYEQYF; CDR3 DNA: TGTGCCAGCAGACCCCCCGGGACAGGTCACTACGAGCAGTACTTC
J gene: TRBJ2-5; clone size: .; D gene: .; V gene: TRBV14; CDR3 protein: CASSQARPSQETQYF; CDR3 DNA: TGTGCCAGCAGCCAAGCGAGGCCTAGCCAAGAGACCCAGTACTTC
J gene: TRBJ2-7; clone size: .; D gene: TRBD1; V gene: TRBV27; CDR3 protein: CASSPRDRPSGQYF; CDR3 DNA: TGTGCCAGCAGTCCAAGGGACAGGCCCTCAGGGCAGTACTTC
J gene: TRBJ2-3; clone size: .; D gene: TRBD1; V gene: TRBV9; CDR3 protein: CASSVYDRGPTDTQYF; CDR3 DNA: TGTGCCAGCAGCGTTTACGACAGGGGTCCCACAGATACGCAGTATTTT
J gene: TRBJ1-1; clone size: .; D gene: .; V gene: TRBV28; CDR3 protein: CASSLGWNTEAFF; CDR3 DNA: TGTGCCAGCAGTTTAGGCTGGAACACTGAAGCTTTCTTT
J gene: TRBJ1-2; clone size: .; D gene: TRBD1; V gene: TRBV25-1; CDR3 protein: CASSVTGESGYTF; CDR3 DNA: TGTGCCAGCAGTGTCACAGGGGAAAGTGGCTACACCTTC
J gene: TRBJ2-2; clone size: .; D gene: TRBD2; V gene: TRBV11-2; CDR3 protein: CASSQLAGGTGELFF; CDR3 DNA: TGTGCCAGCAGCCAACTAGCGGGGGGCACCGGGGAGCTGTTTTTT
J gene: TRBJ2-5; clone size: .; D gene: .; V gene: TRBV28; CDR3 protein: CASSLVQAIQQETQYF; CDR3 DNA: TGTGCCAGCAGTTTAGTACAGGCAATCCAACAAGAGACCCAGTACTTC
J gene: TRBJ2-2; clone size: .; D gene: TRBD2; V gene: TRBV9; CDR3 protein: CASSPRGLAGVPAGELFF; CDR3 DNA: TGTGCCAGCAGCCCCCGAGGACTAGCGGGAGTTCCCGCCGGGGAGCTGTTTTTT
J gene: TRBJ1-4; clone size: .; D gene: .; V gene: TRBV25-1; CDR3 protein: CASSGRGTNEKLFF; CDR3 DNA: TGTGCCAGCAGTGGTAGGGGAACTAATGAAAAACTGTTTTTT
J gene: TRBJ1-4; clone size: .; D gene: .; V gene: TRBV2; CDR3 protein: CASRGQGEKLFF; CDR3 DNA: TGTGCCAGCAGGGGGCAGGGTGAAAAACTGTTTTTT
J gene: TRBJ1-2; clone size: once; D gene: .; V gene: TRBV28; CDR3 protein: CASSFGQLGYTF; CDR3 DNA: TGTGCCAGCAGTTTTGGACAGCTTGGCTACACCTTC
J gene: TRBJ2-1; clone size: .; D gene: TRBD2; V gene: TRBV5-1; CDR3 protein: CASSQLAGVGEQFF; CDR3 DNA: TGCGCCAGCAGCCAGCTAGCGGGAGTGGGTGAGCAGTTCTTC
J gene: TRBJ2-1; clone size: .; D gene: TRBD2; V gene: TRBV5-1; CDR3 protein: CASSLVSSGSGEQFF; CDR3 DNA: TGCGCCAGCAGCTTGGTCTCTAGCGGGAGCGGTGAGCAGTTCTTC
J gene: TRBJ1-1; clone size: .; D gene: .; V gene: TRBV5-1; CDR3 protein: CASSLGSGGTEAFF; CDR3 DNA: TGCGCCAGCAGCTTGGGTTCCGGGGGCACTGAAGCTTTCTTT
J gene: TRBJ1-5; clone size: once; D gene: .; V gene: TRBV15; CDR3 protein: CATSPFDPGNQPQHF; CDR3 DNA: TGTGCCACCAGTCCATTTGATCCGGGAAATCAGCCCCAGCATTTT
J gene: TRBJ2-1; clone size: .; D gene: TRBD2; V gene: TRBV14; CDR3 protein: CASSRLSGRAHNEQFF; CDR3 DNA: TGTGCCAGCAGCCGGTTGAGCGGGAGGGCGCACAATGAGCAGTTCTTC
J gene: TRBJ2-3; clone size: .; D gene: TRBD2; V gene: TRBV18; CDR3 protein: CASSPEGGSQYF; CDR3 DNA: TGTGCCAGCTCCCCAGAGGGAGGGTCGCAGTATTTT
J gene: TRBJ2-3; clone size: once; D gene: TRBD2; V gene: TRBV15; CDR3 protein: CATSTAGGPMDTQYF; CDR3 DNA: TGTGCCACCAGCACAGCGGGAGGGCCTATGGATACGCAGTATTTT
J gene: TRBJ1-1; clone size: once; D gene: .; V gene: TRBV10-3; CDR3 protein: CAIKGEGAEAFF; CDR3 DNA: TGTGCCATCAAGGGGGAAGGAGCTGAAGCTTTCTTT
J gene: TRBJ2-5; clone size: .; D gene: .; V gene: TRBV9; CDR3 protein: CASSVGTSTKRQLSQETQYF; CDR3 DNA: TGTGCCAGCAGCGTAGGCACTTCCACGAAACGCCAGTTGAGTCAAGAGACCCAGTACTTC
J gene: TRBJ1-5; clone size: .; D gene: .; V gene: TRBV6-5; CDR3 protein: CASSYSGASNQPQHF; CDR3 DNA: TGTGCCAGCAGTTACTCGGGGGCGAGCAATCAGCCCCAGCATTTT
J gene: TRBJ2-1; clone size: .; D gene: .; V gene: TRBV4-1; CDR3 protein: CASSQNTPLQFF; CDR3 DNA: TGCGCCAGCAGCCAGAACACCCCCCTGCAGTTCTTC
J gene: TRBJ1-5; clone size: .; D gene: TRBD1; V gene: TRBV28; CDR3 protein: CASRPPGGPFSNQPQHF; CDR3 DNA: TGTGCCAGCAGGCCTCCAGGGGGCCCTTTTAGCAATCAGCCCCAGCATTTT
J gene: TRBJ2-2; clone size: .; D gene: .; V gene: TRBV6-6; CDR3 protein: CASIWGQNTGELFF; CDR3 DNA: TGTGCCAGCATCTGGGGACAGAACACCGGGGAGCTGTTTTTT
J gene: TRBJ2-3; clone size: .; D gene: TRBD1; V gene: TRBV5-1; CDR3 protein: CASRPTGADTQYF; CDR3 DNA: TGCGCCAGCAGACCGACAGGGGCAGATACGCAGTATTTT
J gene: TRBJ2-3; clone size: .; D gene: TRBD1; V gene: TRBV6-6; CDR3 protein: CASSATGTGVTDTQYF; CDR3 DNA: TGTGCCAGCAGCGCTACCGGGACAGGGGTCACAGATACGCAGTATTTT
J gene: TRBJ2-2; clone size: .; D gene: .; V gene: TRBV9; CDR3 protein: CASSVRGAGELFF; CDR3 DNA: TGTGCCAGCAGCGTTAGGGGTGCCGGGGAGCTGTTTTTT
J gene: TRBJ2-5; clone size: .; D gene: .; V gene: TRBV19; CDR3 protein: CASSRQGDLETQYF; CDR3 DNA: TGTGCCAGTAGTCGTCAGGGCGATTTGGAGACCCAGTACTTC
J gene: TRBJ2-7; clone size: .; D gene: .; V gene: TRBV5-1; CDR3 protein: CASNRAWGENEQYF; CDR3 DNA: TGCGCCAGCAACAGGGCCTGGGGTGAAAACGAGCAGTACTTC
J gene: TRBJ2-7; clone size: .; D gene: TRBD2; V gene: TRBV5-1; CDR3 protein: CASSLGIAGDKTYEQYF; CDR3 DNA: TGCGCCAGCAGCTTGGGGATAGCGGGGGACAAGACCTACGAGCAGTACTTC
J gene: TRBJ2-1; clone size: .; D gene: .; V gene: TRBV2; CDR3 protein: CASSDRGNEQFF; CDR3 DNA: TGTGCCAGCAGTGACCGTGGTAATGAGCAGTTCTTC
J gene: TRBJ1-3; clone size: .; D gene: .; V gene: TRBV15; CDR3 protein: CATSREGAGNTIYF; CDR3 DNA: TGTGCCACCAGCAGAGAAGGAGCTGGAAACACCATATATTTT
J gene: TRBJ1-1; clone size: .; D gene: .; V gene: TRBV14; CDR3 protein: CASSQRRVTEAFF; CDR3 DNA: TGTGCCAGCAGCCAGAGACGTGTAACTGAAGCTTTCTTT
J gene: TRBJ2-2; clone size: .; D gene: .; V gene: TRBV4-1; CDR3 protein: CASSQGGGRRKNTGELFF; CDR3 DNA: TGCGCCAGCAGCCAAGGGGGAGGAAGGCGGAAAAACACCGGGGAGCTGTTTTTT
J gene: TRBJ1-5; clone size: .; D gene: TRBD1; V gene: TRBV2; CDR3 protein: CASSPRVGQGVPQHF; CDR3 DNA: TGTGCCAGCAGCCCCCGAGTAGGACAGGGGGTGCCCCAGCATTTT
J gene: TRBJ2-3; clone size: .; D gene: .; V gene: TRBV7-9; CDR3 protein: CASSFLRRSTDTQYF; CDR3 DNA: TGTGCCAGCAGCTTTCTGCGGAGGAGCACAGATACGCAGTATTTT